This T cell receptor (beta chain) was obtained from a study of siplizumab effects on memory and regulatory T cells. Study-wide points: Naive-or-memory phenotypes were unassignable for roughly 75-95% of proliferating CD4+ or CD8+ clones. With siplizumab, mappable alloreactive CD4+ clones averaged roughly 65% Treg-derived, versus less than 30% in controls. Both greater diversity than memory cells and a major contribution to the alloresponse seemed to characterize naive T cells.

The CDR3 is 13 amino acids. The V end was cut by 2 bases, the J end by 3 bases, with 10 bases between. CDR1 and CDR2 (germline): GTSNPN, SVGIG (reference sequence). This clone was seen a handful of times. The target antigen is unknown. Each sample yielded around 9.4 x 10^4 assayed TCR templates. TCRdb's copy holds only in-frame clones and misses some; the assay was immunoSEQ multiplex PCR. The data show more than 85,000 clones, roughly 92% seen once. The sequenced material came from CD4+ T cells sorted from blood. The chain is built from TRBV30 and TRBJ1-1; D possibly corresponds to TRBD1 (6 bases). The TCR was taken from a human donor in good health. The DNA for the CDR3 is TGTGCCTGGAGTTACAACAGGGACACTGAAGCTTTCTTT. The encoded protein is CAWSYNRDTEAFF.